A single sample is the source of the 20 T cell receptor beta chains below, sequenced in a study of Graves' ophthalmopathy and Graves' hyperthyroidism. RNA transcripts yielded amplified TCR beta CDR3 regions. First-round RT-PCR with HTBI primers preceded a second-round multiplex PCR. TCRdb independently ran MiXCR on the multiplex PCR reads; one entry per CDR3 protein. Of 600,000 to 950,000 distinct CDR3 sequences in the sample, approximately 40% are singletons; the top ten hold approximately 43%. Sequencing input: peripheral blood. The receptors stem from an adult man with Graves' ophthalmopathy.

Regarding this clonotype: A much larger clone lies a single base off, so this may be a read error. The chain combines TRBV10-3 with TRBJ1-1; the D gene is possibly TRBD1 (6 bases). CDR1 and CDR2 from the germline V gene are ENHRY and SYGVKD. The CDR3 length is 14 residues. The V end was cut by 5 bases, the J end by 0 bases, with 10 bases between. The CDR3, as DNA: TGTGCCATCAGTAGGGACACGATGAACACTGAAGCTTTCTTT. It specifies CAISRDTMNTEAFF.

In regard to this clonotype: One end of the junction is discordant with germline, which a read error may explain. This rearrangement joins TRBV7-2 to TRBJ2-7, with D perhaps being TRBD1 or TRBD2 (5 bases each). The CDR3 consists of 14 residues. Germline V gene lookup returns CDR1 SGHTA and CDR2 FQGNSA. The CDR3 DNA sequence: TGTGCCGGCAGCTTAGCGTCAGGGTCCTACGGGCAGTACTTC. This gives the protein CAGSLASGSYGQYF.

The rearrangement joins TRBV20-1 to TRBJ1-1; D gene unclear. The CDR3 loop spans 15 amino acids. CDR1 is DFQATT, CDR2 SNEGSKA, per germline (reference sequence). Trimming removed 0 bases at V and 1 base at J, with 12 bases between. CDR3 in amino acids: CSAREGFIKNTEAFF. CDR3 bases: TGCAGTGCTAGAGAGGGTTTTATTAAGAACACTGAAGCTTTCTTT.

The table lists this clonotype with many counts. The CDR3 loop is CASISDQPQHF. CDR3 sequence (DNA): TGCGCCTCCATTTCGGATCAGCCCCAGCATTTT. This rearrangement joins TRBV10-1 to TRBJ1-5; unclear D gene. Between the trimmed V and J ends, which lost 11 bases and 5 bases, there was a span of 10 bases. The CDR3 contains 11 residues. Germline V gene lookup returns CDR1 WNHNN and CDR2 SYGVQD (reference sequence).

In this sample, this clonotype turned up once. This may be a read error: a much more frequent sequence differs by one nucleotide. The CDR3 does not end in the conserved phenylalanine or tryptophan, so this is likely a read error. The J gene is TRBJ2-5, the V gene TRBV29-1, with D uncertain. The CDR3 has 12 residues. V gave up 4 bases and J gave up 4 bases, with 10 bases separating them. Germline V gene data show CDR1 as SQVTM and CDR2 as ANQGSEA. The DNA of the CDR3 is TGCAGCGTTGGGGAAGGGATAGAGACCCAGTACCTC. It yields the protein CSVGEGIETQYL.

This clonotype was observed a few times. This chain uses TRBV7-6 with TRBJ2-5; D remains ambiguous. V gave up 1 base and J gave up 1 base, with 10 bases separating them. The germline V gene encodes CDR1 SGHVS and CDR2 FNYEAQ. The CDR3 contains 15 residues. DNA of the CDR3: TGTGCCAGCAGCTTAGAATTGGGTTTCCAAGAGACCCAGTACTTC. Its translation: CASSLELGFQETQYF. Variable domain in full (rest from reference TRBV7-6 and TRBJ2-5): GAGVSQSPRYKVTKRGQDVALRCDPISGHVSLYWYRQALGQGPEFLTYFNYEAQQDKSGLPNDRFSAERPEGSISTLTIQRTEQRDSAMYRCASSLELGFQETQYFGPGTRLLVL.

This clonotype was recorded at least ten times. This chain links TRBV19 with TRBJ1-1; no firm D call. This CDR3 has 13 amino acids. V dropped 3 bases and J dropped 3 bases, with 8 bases sitting between them. Germline loops: CDR1 LNHDA, CDR2 SQIVND (reference sequence). The CDR3 loop reads CASSMGSYTEAFF. The CDR3 region has the DNA TGTGCCAGTAGTATGGGCAGCTACACTGAAGCTTTCTTT.

The chain couples TRBV5-4 to TRBJ1-1; D remains unclear. Germline V gene data show CDR1 as SGHNT and CDR2 as YYREEE (reference sequence). Between the trimmed V and J ends, which lost 4 bases and 1 base, there was a span of 8 bases. The length of the CDR3 is 13 residues. The CDR3: CASSKDSNTEAFF. CDR3 coding DNA: TGTGCCAGCAGCAAGGACTCGAACACTGAAGCTTTCTTT.

The rearrangement links TRBV9 to TRBJ2-7; 8 positions match TRBD2. Germline V gene data show CDR1 as SGDLS and CDR2 as YYNGEE. This CDR3 region has 18 residues. The ends lost 0 bases at V and 3 bases at J; junction bases unmatched: 14. CDR3 nucleotide sequence: TGTGCCAGCAGCGTAGGGACTAGCTCCCCCCCCCTGTTCTACGAGCAGTACTTC. This encodes CASSVGTSSPPLFYEQYF.

This clonotype has a count of ten or more. The genes are TRBV19 and TRBJ1-2; the match to TRBD1 covers 8 bases. The CDR3 contains 13 residues. Germline assignment: CDR1 LNHDA and CDR2 SQIVND (reference sequence). V was clipped by 10 bases and J by 4 bases; unmatched bases: 8. The chain's CDR3 is CATSFGTGYGYTF. The DNA for the CDR3 is TGTGCCACTTCCTTCGGGACAGGCTATGGCTACACCTTC.

This chain links TRBV7-2 with TRBJ2-6; D unresolved. V gave up 1 base and J gave up 1 base, with 8 bases separating them. Germline CDR1 SGHTA, CDR2 FQGNSA. This CDR3 is 16 amino acids long. CDR3 amino acids: CASSLERTSGANVLTF. The DNA for the CDR3 is TGTGCCAGCAGCTTAGAACGAACTTCTGGGGCCAACGTCCTGACTTTC.

The rearrangement links TRBV5-1 to TRBJ1-3, with D perhaps TRBD1 (5 bases). Trimming left V 5 bases short and J 4 bases short, with 16 bases between. Per germline, CDR1 SGHRS and CDR2 YFSETQ. This CDR3 region has 15 residues. CDR3 DNA sequence: TGCGCCAGCAGTGCTAGAGGGGTGAACGGAAACACCATATATTTT. This translates into CASSARGVNGNTIYF.

This clonotype has only a few counts. The germline gene is not matched at one end of the junction; a read error may be the cause. The chain carries TRBV30 and TRBJ1-1, with 11 bases lining up with TRBD1. The CDR3 runs to 13 residues. CDR1 and CDR2 (germline): GTSNPN, SVGIG (reference sequence). This chain's CDR3 is CAWSPSGQGARRF. CDR3 DNA: TGTGCCTGGAGTCCCTCCGGACAGGGGGCGCGACGGTTT.

The chain is built from TRBV14 and TRBJ1-2; the D is unclear. Per germline, CDR1 SGHDN and CDR2 FVKESK. The CDR3 is 15 residues long. With 2 bases removed from V and 3 bases from J, the gap between germline ends came to 13 bases. CDR3 nucleotide sequence: TGTGCCAGCAGCCAAATGGGCCTAGGTTACTATGGCTACACCTTC. This encodes CASSQMGLGYYGYTF.

This clonotype was seen a handful of times. The chain links TRBV9 to TRBJ1-5, with D perhaps TRBD1 (6 bases). Germline V gene data show CDR1 as SGDLS and CDR2 as YYNGEE. The V end lost 0 bases, the J end lost 3 bases, and 10 bases lay between the germline ends. The CDR3 loop spans 15 amino acids. The CDR3 reads CASSVEGGVNQPQHF. The CDR3 DNA reads TGTGCCAGCAGCGTAGAGGGGGGGGTCAATCAGCCCCAGCATTTT.

This clonotype was counted ten times or more. The J gene is TRBJ2-7, the V gene TRBV29-1; TRBD1 matches 9 bases. The V gene's germline CDR1 is SQVTM and CDR2 ANQGSEA. Losses at the gene ends were 5 bases for V and 5 bases for J; bases not matched to a gene: 4. The CDR3 is made up of 12 amino acids. The CDR3 here is CSVTGTGNEQYF. In DNA form, the CDR3 reads TGCAGCGTTACTGGGACAGGGAACGAGCAGTACTTC.

This clonotype was recorded many times. The rearrangement uses TRBV15 and TRBJ2-2; TRBD2 matches 12 bases. From germline, CDR1 is LNHNV and CDR2 YYDKDF (reference sequence). The CDR3 covers 17 residues. V shed 0 bases, J shed 4 bases, and the junction held 3 bases outside the gene matches. The DNA of the CDR3 is TGTGCCACCAGCAGAGACAGACTAGCGGGAGCCACCGGGGAGCTGTTTTTT. This gives the protein CATSRDRLAGATGELFF. Full variable domain (rest looked up from reference TRBV15 and TRBJ2-2): DAMVIQNPRYQVTQFGKPVTLSCSQTLNHNVMYWYQQKSSQAPKLLFHYYDKDFNNEADTPDNFQSRRPNTSFCFLDIRSPGLGDTAMYLCATSRDRLAGATGELFFGEGSRLTVL.

The chain combines TRBV2 with TRBJ2-7, with 9 bases fitting TRBD1. CDR1 SNHLY and CDR2 FYNNEI come from the germline V gene. The CDR3 is 16 amino acids. The junction had 14 bases not matched to a gene; V was cut back by 6 bases and J by 5 bases. CDR3 in DNA: TGTGCCAGCAGCGTCGGGGGACAGGGAAGAGGGCACGAGCAGTACTTC. Its translation is CASSVGGQGRGHEQYF.

The V call is TRBV7-9, the J call TRBJ2-7; tentative D call: TRBD2 (6 bases). This CDR3 comprises 16 residues. The germline V gene encodes CDR1 SEHNR and CDR2 FQNEAQ (reference sequence). Trimming removed 5 bases from V and 4 bases from J, with 21 bases in between. The CDR3 DNA is TGTGCCAGCAGCCAAGAGAAAGTCTCGGGAGCTTACGAGCAGTACTTC. It is translated as CASSQEKVSGAYEQYF.

The J gene is TRBJ1-2, the V gene TRBV7-8; D is perhaps TRBD1 (5 bases). Germline-derived CDR1 and CDR2 are SGHVS and FQNEAQ. Trimming left V 0 bases short and J 2 bases short, with 10 bases between. CDR3 length: 15 residues. CDR3 nucleotide sequence: TGTGCCAGCAGCTTAGCGCTTTGGGGGAACTATGGCTACACCTTC. Encoded protein: CASSLALWGNYGYTF.